The clone carrying this T cell receptor beta chain was counted only a few times. Its specificity is unknown. Treatment described: 19 received Ad26.COV2.S at low or high dose, single or two shots; several received placebo; per-sample allocation not given. On day 63 after the first injection, vaccine and placebo recipients gave samples. The vaccine antigen was prefusion-stabilized Wuhan SARS-CoV-2 spike. This entry is derived from a study of Ad26.COV2.S vaccination and SARS-CoV-2 variants. Study context: In the study, Ad26.COV2.S was injected intramuscularly once, or twice 56 days apart. Study conclusions and caveats: Relative to placebo recipients, vaccine recipients exhibited elevated spike-specific TCR breadth.

The protocol was immunoSEQ multiplex PCR, while the TCRdb copy is restricted to in-frame clones and leaves out a portion. This table holds approximately 400,000 clones, 83% found once. Germline CDR1 LNHDA, CDR2 SQIVND (reference sequence). CDR3 size: 15 residues. V was cut by 7 bases and J by 1 base, with 14 bases left in between. The source was peripheral blood, collected in a trial of Ad26.COV2.S vaccine versus placebo. This TCR was recovered from a person between 18 and 59 years old who received the Ad26.COV2.S COVID-19 vaccine or a placebo. J is TRBJ1-5 and V is TRBV19, with D possibly being TRBD1 (5 bases). CDR3 DNA: TGTGCCAGTACCATGGACATGGCGAGCAATCAGCCCCAGCATTTT. It specifies CASTMDMASNQPQHF. Together with reference TRBV19 and TRBJ1-5, the CDR3 gives the full variable domain: DGGITQSPKYLFRKEGQNVTLSCEQNLNHDAMYWYRQDPGQGLRLIYYSQIVNDFQKGDIAEGYSVSREKKESFPLTVTSAQKNPTAFYLCASTMDMASNQPQHFGDGTRLSIL.